This T cell receptor (beta chain) was identified during a study of spatial heterogeneity in lung cancer. Whole-study context: Tumor-region TCR transcript counts correlated strongly with a T cell module score from matched bulk RNA-seq.

This clonotype is large. The target antigen is unknown. TCRdb reprocessed the 5' RACE reads via MiXCR and lists one record per CDR3 protein. The sample lists over a thousand distinct CDR3 sequences, around 7% occurring once. This CDR3 is 14 amino acids long. V shed 5 bases and J 5 bases; nucleotides not matched to a gene: 6. Germline V lookup: CDR1 SGHDT, CDR2 YYEEEE. Time point in this sample: sample taken at primary tumor resection. General study results and limits: Tracking of tumor mutation counts was seen in expanded intratumoral alpha and beta TCR counts.

The sequencing here drew on lung tumor tissue, taken at surgery. The chain employs TRBV5-6 and TRBJ2-1; 8 nucleotides match TRBD2. This TCR derives from a female donor with early-stage non-small cell lung cancer. The CDR3 sequence: CASSLGLADNEQFF. The CDR3 nucleotides are TGTGCCAGCAGTCTAGGACTAGCTGACAATGAGCAGTTCTTC.